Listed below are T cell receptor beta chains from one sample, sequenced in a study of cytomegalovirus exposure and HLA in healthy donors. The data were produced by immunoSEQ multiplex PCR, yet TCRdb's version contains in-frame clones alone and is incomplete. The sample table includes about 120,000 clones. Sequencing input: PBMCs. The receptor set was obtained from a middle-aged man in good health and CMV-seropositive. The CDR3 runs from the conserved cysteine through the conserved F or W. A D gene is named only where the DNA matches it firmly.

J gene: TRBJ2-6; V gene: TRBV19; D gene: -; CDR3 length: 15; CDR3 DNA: TGTGCCAGTAGGGGGGAGGAATCTGGGGCCAACGTCCTGACTTTC; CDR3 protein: CASRGEESGANVLTF
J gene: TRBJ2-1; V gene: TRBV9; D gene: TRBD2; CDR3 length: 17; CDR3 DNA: TGTGCCAGCAGCGCGCACACCGGGAGCGGGAGTGGCAATGAGCAGTTCTTC; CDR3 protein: CASSAHTGSGSGNEQFF
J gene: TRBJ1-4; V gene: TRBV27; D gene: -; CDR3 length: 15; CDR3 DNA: TGTGCCAGCAGTTTGAACAGGCTTCCTAATGAAAAACTGTTTTTT; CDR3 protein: CASSLNRLPNEKLFF
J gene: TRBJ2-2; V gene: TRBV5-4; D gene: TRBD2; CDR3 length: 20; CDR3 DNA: TGTGCCAGCAGCTTGGGAAGGCTGGGTAGCGGGAGTAATGGTGCCGGGGAGCTGTTTTTT; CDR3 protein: CASSLGRLGSGSNGAGELFF
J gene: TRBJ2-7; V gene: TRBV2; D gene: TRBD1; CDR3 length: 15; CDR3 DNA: TGTGCCAGCAGTAAGAACAGGGGAGTCTCCTACGAGCAGTACTTC; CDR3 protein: CASSKNRGVSYEQYF
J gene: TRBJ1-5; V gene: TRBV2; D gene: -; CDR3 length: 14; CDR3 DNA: TGTGCCAGCAGGAACAGGGCTAGCAATCAGCCCCAGCATTTT; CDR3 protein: CASRNRASNQPQHF
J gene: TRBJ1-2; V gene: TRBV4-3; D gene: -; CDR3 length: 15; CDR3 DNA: TGCGCCAGCAGCCAAGATTCCGAGAGGGTTGAGGGCTACACCTTC; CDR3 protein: CASSQDSERVEGYTF
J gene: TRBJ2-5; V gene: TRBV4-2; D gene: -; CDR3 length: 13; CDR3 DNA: TGTGCCAGCAGCCAAGAGGCCCAAGAGACCCAGTACTTC; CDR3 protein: CASSQEAQETQYF
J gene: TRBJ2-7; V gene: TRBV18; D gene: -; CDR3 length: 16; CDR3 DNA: TGTGCCAGCTCGCTCCATAGGGGGATTAACTCCTACGAGCAGTACTTC; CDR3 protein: CASSLHRGINSYEQYF
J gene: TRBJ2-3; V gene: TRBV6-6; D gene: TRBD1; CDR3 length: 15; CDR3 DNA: TGTGCCAGCAGTTACGGGGGACAGAGCACAGATACGCAGTATTTT; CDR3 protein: CASSYGGQSTDTQYF
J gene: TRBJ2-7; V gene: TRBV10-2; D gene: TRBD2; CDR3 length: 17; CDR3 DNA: TGCGCCAGCAGCGAACTAGCGGGAGGGCATTATTCCTACGAGCAGTACTTC; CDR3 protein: CASSELAGGHYSYEQYF
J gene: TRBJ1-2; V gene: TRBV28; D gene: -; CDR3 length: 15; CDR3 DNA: TGTGCCAGCAGTTCCGTCGAAGCCCTCCGCTATGGCTACACCTTC; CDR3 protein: CASSSVEALRYGYTF
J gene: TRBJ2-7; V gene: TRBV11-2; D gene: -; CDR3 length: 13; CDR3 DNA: TGTGCCAGCAGCGCCGGGGAGGATCACGAGCAGTACTTC; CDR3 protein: CASSAGEDHEQYF